This T cell receptor (beta chain) derives from a study of chemoradiotherapy in HPV16-positive cancers. About the study: Candidate HPV-specific T-cell clones and common TCR motifs came from functional assays in a couple of HPV16-positive patients.

Samples were taken several times over chemoradiotherapy. In its sample, this clone was seen once. Using immunoSEQ multiplex PCR, the repertoire was profiled, and TCRdb retains in-frame clones only, with some absent. The sample has approximately 19,000 clones, approximately 86% seen once. Germline loops: CDR1 SGHTA, CDR2 FQGNSA. Trimming pared 0 bases from V and 0 bases from J, leaving 3 bases between. This CDR3 comprises 14 residues. V usage is TRBV7-2 and J usage is TRBJ1-3; D uncertain. This receptor was obtained from a human donor with HPV-associated anogenital cancer. The sample was blood, taken from a patient who underwent chemoradiotherapy. The CDR3 spells CASSLAPSGNTIYF. CDR3 coding DNA: TGTGCCAGCAGCTTAGCGCCCTCTGGAAACACCATATATTTT.